Listed here are 3 T cell receptor beta chains from one sample, sequenced in a study of OX40 agonist ivuxolimab in advanced cancers. Measured with immunoSEQ multiplex PCR; TCRdb has only the in-frame clones, and not every one. The data show 20,000 or so clones, approximately 85% seen once. The sequencing used CD4+ or CD8+ T cells sorted from blood, collected in a trial of the OX40 agonist ivuxolimab. The origin of the receptors is an adult with an advanced solid tumor such as melanoma, head and neck, liver or kidney cancer.

V usage is TRBV29-1 and J usage is TRBJ1-2; the D gene is possibly TRBD1 (6 bases). With 6 bases removed from V and 0 bases from J, the gap between germline ends came to 11 bases. From germline, CDR1 is SQVTM and CDR2 ANQGSEA. The CDR3 is made up of 13 amino acids. Here the CDR3 DNA reads TGCAGCGTCAACAGGGATTCTAACTATGGCTACACCTTC. It yields the protein CSVNRDSNYGYTF.

For the CDR3, the DNA is TGTGCCAGCCGGGACAGGGGAACAACTAATGAAAAACTGTTTTTT. Translating gives CASRDRGTTNEKLFF. The chain employs TRBV6-5 and TRBJ1-4, with TRBD1 matching over 10 bases. CDR3 length equals 15 residues. After removal of 8 bases from V and 0 bases from J, the junction contained 3 bases not matched to a gene. Germline-derived CDR1 and CDR2 are MNHEY and SVGAGI.

The chain uses TRBV15 and TRBJ2-1, with a possible D match to TRBD1 (6 bases). Germline loops: CDR1 LNHNV, CDR2 YYDKDF (reference sequence). Trimming left V 0 bases short and J 5 bases short, with 14 bases between. This CDR3 has 16 amino acids. CDR3 bases: TGTGCCACCAGCAGAGATTTTCACAGGGCGAACAATGAGCAGTTCTTC. It yields the protein CATSRDFHRANNEQFF.